This paragraph covers one T cell receptor beta chain sequence. Antigen specificity is unknown. The V and J ends lost 0 bases and 6 bases respectively, with 9 bases between them. This CDR3 contains 14 residues. CDR1 SGHRS and CDR2 YFSETQ come from the germline V gene. The data were taken from a study of cytomegalovirus exposure and HLA in healthy donors. Study-level background: It was reported in a later analysis that the same platform had been used for the approximately 120 validation repertoires as for the roughly 670 first-cohort repertoires. General study points: Diagnosis of cytomegalovirus status made by the classifier reportedly showed high specificity and sensitivity. Researchers reported that a few CMV-associated chains were confirmed in vitro as CMV antigen-specific. According to the study, some 160 TCR beta chains were cytomegalovirus-associated.

Method: immunoSEQ multiplex PCR; TCRdb's copy keeps in-frame clones and lacks some. The sample comprises roughly 150,000 clones, around 89% of which are singletons, and about 2.7% rests with the top ten. Material: PBMCs. This clonotype was obtained from a man in his late teens or twenties in good health and CMV-seronegative. The chain joins TRBV5-1 to TRBJ2-2; D unclear. CDR3 bases: TGCGCCAGCAGCTTGGTTCAGTGGTCCGGGGAGCTGTTTTTT. It specifies CASSLVQWSGELFF.